Here is one T cell receptor beta chain with its context. The antigen is not known. These data come from a study of cytomegalovirus exposure and HLA in healthy donors. CDR3 size: 13 residues. Germline V gene data show CDR1 as LNHDA and CDR2 as SQIVND (reference sequence). V lost 3 bases to trimming and J lost 8 bases; unmatched junction nucleotides: 4. The study, taken as a whole, reports: As was reported, the classifier diagnosed cytomegalovirus status with high specificity and sensitivity.

The PCR employed 60 Vbeta primers together with 13 Jbeta primers. Only in-frame clones appear in the TCRdb table, and some are missing; sequencing was by immunoSEQ multiplex PCR. The profile shows 140,000 to 150,000 clones, about three quarters of them singletons. The receptor's source is a male donor in good health and CMV-seronegative. The chain links TRBV19 to TRBJ1-1, with 9 bases matching TRBD1. The specimen sequenced was PBMCs. The CDR3 bases are TGTGCCAGTAGTATTTGGGGACAGGGAGAAGCTTTCTTT. This translates into CASSIWGQGEAFF.